This passage covers 22 T cell receptor beta chains from one sample sequenced in a study of blood T cell repertoires in COVID-19. TCRdb's copy holds only in-frame clones and misses some; the assay was immunoSEQ multiplex PCR. The data hold about 6,600 clones, with approximately 90% observed a single time. Sequencing was carried out using peripheral blood. These receptors were taken from a man older than 75 with active COVID-19.

This clone was observed a few times. This chain links TRBV4-2 with TRBJ2-5; tentative D call: TRBD2 (7 bases). V lost 4 bases, J lost 2 bases, and 17 bases lay in between. This CDR3 has 16 amino acids. Germline CDR1 is LGHNA and CDR2 is YNFKEQ. In DNA, the CDR3 is TGTGCCAGCAGCCGAATAGGTGGGGGGGCACAAGAGACCCAGTACTTC. It encodes CASSRIGGGAQETQYF.

The genes are TRBV2 and TRBJ2-1, with D possibly matching TRBD2 (6 bases). The CDR3 runs to 17 residues. Germline lookup yields CDR1 SNHLY and CDR2 FYNNEI. V lost 6 bases to trimming and J lost 0 bases, with 18 bases between them. The CDR3 coding sequence is TGTGCCAGCAGAAAAGGGACTCCCACCAGCTCCTACAATGAGCAGTTCTTC. It is translated as CASRKGTPTSSYNEQFF. The entire variable domain, with the rest obtained from reference TRBV2 and TRBJ2-1, is as follows: EPEVTQTPSHQVTQMGQEVILRCVPISNHLYFYWYRQILGQKVEFLVSFYNNEISEKSEIFDDQFSVERPDGSNFTLKIRSTKLEDSAMYFCASRKGTPTSSYNEQFFGPGTRLTVL.

The chain uses TRBV11-3 and TRBJ2-5; 12 bases align to TRBD1. From germline, CDR1 is SGHNT and CDR2 YENEEA. Trimming cost V 5 bases and J 5 bases; bases outside gene matches: 12. CDR3 length equals 17 residues. The CDR3 DNA follows: TGTGCCAGCAGCCTGATTCCCGGGACAGGGGGCGGTGAGACCCAGTACTTC. It codes for CASSLIPGTGGGETQYF.

The chain recombines TRBV6-1 with TRBJ2-2; 8 nucleotides align to TRBD2. This CDR3 comprises 16 residues. V dropped 2 bases and J dropped 6; count of bases not matched to a gene: 8. Germline-derived CDR1 and CDR2 are MNHNS and SASEGT. Here the CDR3 reads CASSEWSLAVPGELFF. CDR3 DNA: TGTGCCAGCAGTGAATGGTCACTAGCGGTTCCCGGGGAGCTGTTTTTT.

This chain links TRBV30 with TRBJ2-5; 9 nucleotides agree with TRBD1. The junction had 1 base not matched to a gene; V was cut back by 3 bases and J by 2 bases. The CDR3 runs to 13 residues. Germline V gives CDR1 GTSNPN, CDR2 SVGIG (reference sequence). CDR3 DNA: TGTGCCTGGAGGGGGACAGGGCAAGAGACCCAGTACTTC. Translation: CAWRGTGQETQYF. Filled out from reference TRBV30 and TRBJ2-5, the complete variable domain reads SQTIHQWPATLVQPVGSPLSLECTVEGTSNPNLYWYRQAAGRGLQLLFYSVGIGQISSEVPQNLSASRPQDRQFILSSKKLLLSDSGFYLCAWRGTGQETQYFGPGTRLLVL.

The chain carries TRBV7-2 and TRBJ2-7, with 8 bases fitting TRBD2. Losses at the gene ends were 1 base for V and 5 bases for J; bases not matched to a gene: 10. Germline V gene lookup returns CDR1 SGHTA and CDR2 FQGNSA. CDR3 length: 16 residues. The CDR3 coding sequence is TGTGCCAGCAGCTTAGAAGACGGGAGGGCCGGTCACGAGCAGTACTTC. This codes for CASSLEDGRAGHEQYF.

J is TRBJ2-7 and V is TRBV4-3; TRBD1 matches at 8 bases. Germline-derived CDR1 and CDR2 are LGHNA and YSLEER. This CDR3 has 15 residues. The ends lost 1 base at V and 1 base at J; junction bases unmatched: 3. The CDR3 reads CASSQAGTGSYEQYF. CDR3 nucleotides: TGCGCCAGCAGCCAAGCCGGGACAGGATCCTACGAGCAGTACTTC.

The chain couples TRBV30 to TRBJ1-2; D remains unclear. This CDR3 is built from 13 residues. Germline-derived CDR1 and CDR2 are GTSNPN and SVGIG (reference sequence). Trimming cost V 3 bases and J 4 bases, with 12 bases left between them. CDR3 loop: CAWRIAKLYGYTF. In DNA, the CDR3 is TGTGCCTGGAGAATAGCAAAACTCTATGGCTACACCTTC.

This sequence joins TRBV6-5 and TRBJ1-6; a weak D match, TRBD1 (5 bases). The CDR3 covers 15 residues. Looked up from germline, CDR1 is MNHEY and CDR2 is SVGAGI. With 2 bases removed from V and 7 bases from J, the gap between germline ends came to 12 bases. The CDR3 coding sequence is TGTGCCAGCAGTTACAGCTACAGGATCAATTCACCCCTCCACTTT. This gives the protein CASSYSYRINSPLHF.

The rearrangement uses TRBV6-5 and TRBJ2-5, with D tentatively TRBD2 (6 bases). CDR1 MNHEY and CDR2 SVGAGI come from the germline V gene. CDR3 length: 15 amino acids. Trimming removed 6 bases from V and 2 bases from J, with 16 bases in between. The chain's CDR3 is CASSPGTGLQETQYF. CDR3 in DNA: TGTGCCAGCAGCCCCGGGACTGGGCTTCAAGAGACCCAGTACTTC.

This rearrangement joins TRBV28 to TRBJ1-6, with D maybe TRBD1 (5 bases). In germline, CDR1 is MDHEN, CDR2 SYDVKM. The V and J ends lost 5 bases and 8 bases respectively, with 13 bases between them. This CDR3 is 14 amino acids long. CDR3: CASSPPGKDSPLHF. Written as DNA, the CDR3 is TGTGCCAGCAGTCCACCAGGGAAGGATTCACCCCTCCACTTT.

This sequence joins TRBV27 and TRBJ2-2, with 7 bases identical to TRBD1. The CDR3 runs to 16 residues. With 8 bases clipped from V and 2 bases from J, the junction kept 11 bases outside the gene matches. Germline V lookup: CDR1 MNHEY, CDR2 SMNVEV (reference sequence). The CDR3 DNA reads TGTGCCAGCCAAAAGACAGGGAGTGGAAACACCGGGGAGCTGTTTTTT. Its translation is CASQKTGSGNTGELFF.

The chain has TRBV15 and TRBJ1-5; 9 nucleotides agree with TRBD1. In germline, CDR1 is LNHNV, CDR2 YYDKDF (reference sequence). The CDR3 contains 19 residues. J lost 1 base, V lost 2 bases, and 12 bases had no gene match. As DNA, the CDR3 is TGTGCCACCAGCAGATTAAGGGACAGGGAGTCAAAGAGCAATCAGCCCCAGCATTTT. Residues: CATSRLRDRESKSNQPQHF. Using reference TRBV15 and TRBJ1-5 for the parts outside the CDR3, the full variable domain is DAMVIQNPRYQVTQFGKPVTLSCSQTLNHNVMYWYQQKSSQAPKLLFHYYDKDFNNEADTPDNFQSRRPNTSFCFLDIRSPGLGDTAMYLCATSRLRDRESKSNQPQHFGDGTRLSIL.

Points on this clone: Other nucleotide sequences in the sample specify the same CDR3. The chain is built from TRBV19 and TRBJ1-1; a weak D match, TRBD1 (6 bases). CDR3 length: 13 residues. Trimming took 9 bases from V and 6 from J, leaving 17 bases between them. The germline gives CDR1 LNHDA, CDR2 SQIVND (reference sequence). The chain's CDR3 is CASNKDRLAEAFF. Here the CDR3 DNA reads TGTGCCAGCAATAAGGACAGATTAGCTGAAGCTTTCTTT.

The chain is built from TRBV27 and TRBJ2-7, with 7 bases identical to TRBD2. From germline, CDR1 is MNHEY and CDR2 SMNVEV (reference sequence). V lost 7 bases and J lost 6; bases outside the gene matches: 9. This CDR3 has 13 amino acids. The CDR3 DNA is TGTGCCAGCAAGATGATGGGAGGGCGCGAGCAGTACTTC. Translation: CASKMMGGREQYF.

This chain connects TRBV6-4 to TRBJ2-7; 11 positions match TRBD2. The CDR3 extends over 18 amino acids. Germline V CDR1 and CDR2: MRHNA, SNTAGT. V gave up 7 bases and J gave up 3 bases; unmatched junction bases: 17. CDR3 nucleotides: TGTGCCAGCAATTTCTCCTGGGGGACTAGCGGAAAAATCTACGAGCAGTACTTC. Encoded protein: CASNFSWGTSGKIYEQYF.

This clone was detected a few times. The CDR3 nucleotides are TGTGCCAGCGGGGTGACAGATAATAATTCACCCCTCCACTTT. It translates to CASGVTDNNSPLHF. The rearrangement links TRBV28 to TRBJ1-6; perhaps TRBD1 as D (5 bases). The ends were cut back, 8 bases at V and 5 bases at J, with 13 bases in the middle. This CDR3 contains 14 residues. Germline V lookup: CDR1 MDHEN, CDR2 SYDVKM.

The chain uses TRBV4-3 and TRBJ2-4, with a possible D match to TRBD2 (5 bases). The CDR3 contains 14 residues. V lost 4 bases, J lost 9 bases, and 16 bases lay in between. Looked up from germline, CDR1 is LGHNA and CDR2 is YSLEER. The CDR3 DNA sequence: TGCGCCAGCAGCCTGGCCGGGGAGATGAGCATTCAGTACTTC. The encoded protein is CASSLAGEMSIQYF.

This clone occurred once. The V and J genes are TRBV10-3 and TRBJ2-1, with 11 positions matching TRBD2. V trimming: 2 bases; J trimming: 4 bases; junction bases outside the gene matches: 4. The CDR3 sequence is 16 residues long. Looked up from germline, CDR1 is ENHRY and CDR2 is SYGVKD. CDR3 loop: CAISEDLAGGYNEQFF. The CDR3 DNA reads as TGTGCCATCAGTGAGGACCTAGCGGGAGGATACAATGAGCAGTTCTTC.

V is TRBV27 and J is TRBJ2-7; 8 bases map to TRBD1. Losses at the gene ends were 0 bases for V and 4 bases for J; bases not matched to a gene: 8. Germline CDR1 reads MNHEY; CDR2 reads SMNVEV (reference sequence). There are 16 residues in the CDR3. The DNA of the CDR3 is TGTGCCAGCAGTTTATCGGAGCGGACAGGGAAGTACGAGCAGTACTTC. Amino acid sequence: CASSLSERTGKYEQYF.

In regard to this clone: One end of the junction does not line up with germline, which may come from a read error. The V gene is TRBV28, the J gene TRBJ2-7; the D is unclear. CDR1 is MDHEN, CDR2 SYDVKM, per germline. The length of the CDR3 is 11 residues. The CDR3 nucleotides are TGTGCCAGCAGCCCCTCCCACGAGCAGTACTTC. Amino acids: CASSPSHEQYF.

The chain is built from TRBV27 and TRBJ2-2, with TRBD2 matching over 11 bases. V shed 3 bases and J 5 bases; nucleotides not matched to a gene: 2. The CDR3 sequence is 15 residues long. Per the germline V gene, CDR1 is MNHEY and CDR2 is SMNVEV (reference sequence). CDR3 DNA sequence: TGTGCCAGCAGTTTTGGGACTAGCGGTACCGGGGAGCTGTTTTTT. Protein sequence: CASSFGTSGTGELFF.